The 21 T cell receptor beta chains reported below all come from one sample, sequenced in a study of cytomegalovirus exposure and HLA in healthy donors. Both 60 Vbeta primers and 13 Jbeta primers went into the PCR. Profiling relied on immunoSEQ multiplex PCR, and the TCRdb table lists in-frame clones only, not all of them. The table records 65,000 to 90,000 clones, 65% to 75% of them present only once. Sequencing was done on a sample of PBMCs. Source of these receptors: a man aged 55 to 70 in good health and CMV-seronegative.

The chain employs TRBV10-3 and TRBJ2-7, with D perhaps matching TRBD1 (6 bases). Per the germline V gene, CDR1 is ENHRY and CDR2 is SYGVKD. The CDR3 runs to 13 residues. Trimming took off 5 bases at V and 2 bases at J, with 10 bases between the two ends. CDR3 coding DNA: TGTGCCATCAGTCTACAGGGCCCCTACGAGCAGTACTTC. Translation: CAISLQGPYEQYF.

As to this clone: Its ends do not fully match the called genes, so a read error is possible. The gene calls are TRBV5-6 and TRBJ2-6; possible D gene TRBD1, 6 bases. This CDR3 has 17 amino acids. Germline CDR1 SGHDT, CDR2 YYEEEE. For the CDR3, the DNA is TGTGCCAGCAGCTCGGGAACAGGGAGACCTGGGACCAACGTCCTGACTTTC. Its protein is CASSSGTGRPGTNVLTF.

The chain combines TRBV9 with TRBJ2-7, with D perhaps TRBD2 (6 bases). This CDR3 spans 14 amino acids. In germline, CDR1 is SGDLS, CDR2 YYNGEE. The ends were cut back, 0 bases at V and 0 bases at J, with 7 bases in the middle. The CDR3 DNA sequence: TGTGCCAGCAGCGTAGCTAGCGCCTCCTACGAGCAGTACTTC. This translates into CASSVASASYEQYF.

V is TRBV4-2 and J is TRBJ1-1, with D hard to call. Per germline, CDR1 LGHNA and CDR2 YNFKEQ. The V and J ends lost 1 base and 6 bases respectively, with 6 bases between them. This CDR3 contains 12 residues. CDR3 loop: CASSQVQAEAFF. The CDR3 DNA follows: TGTGCCAGCAGCCAAGTCCAGGCTGAAGCTTTCTTT.

V gene TRBV6-1 combines with J gene TRBJ2-4; D possibly corresponds to TRBD2 (6 bases). This CDR3 contains 15 residues. Between the trimmed V and J ends, which lost 7 bases and 3 bases, there was a span of 16 bases. Per germline, CDR1 MNHNS and CDR2 SASEGT. The CDR3 nucleotides read TGTGCCAGCACGGAGGGCAGCGGATACAAAAACATTCAGTACTTC. Translation gives CASTEGSGYKNIQYF.

This clone was counted only a few times. The gene calls are TRBV2 and TRBJ2-7; D perhaps matches TRBD1 (6 bases). V was shortened by 7 bases and J by 4 bases, with 23 bases between the two germline ends. Per the germline V gene, CDR1 is SNHLY and CDR2 is FYNNEI. The CDR3 is 16 residues long. The CDR3, as DNA: TGTGCCAGCACCTTACCCCTGGGGCAGGGGATTTACGAGCAGTACTTC. Protein sequence: CASTLPLGQGIYEQYF. Full variable domain (missing parts from reference TRBV2 and TRBJ2-7): EPEVTQTPSHQVTQMGQEVILRCVPISNHLYFYWYRQILGQKVEFLVSFYNNEISEKSEIFDDQFSVERPDGSNFTLKIRSTKLEDSAMYFCASTLPLGQGIYEQYFGPGTRLTVT.

This clone has just one count. The chain recombines TRBV30 with TRBJ2-3; D is unresolved. V lost 5 bases and J lost 3, with 12 bases in between. The germline gives CDR1 GTSNPN, CDR2 SVGIG (reference sequence). This CDR3 is built from 13 residues. CDR3 in amino acids: CAWPMARTDTQYF. DNA of the CDR3: TGTGCCTGGCCCATGGCCAGGACAGATACGCAGTATTTT.

A remark on this clone: A read error may account for a junction end that differs from germline. The chain couples TRBV5-1 to TRBJ2-7; 10 nucleotides line up with TRBD1. Germline V lookup: CDR1 SGHRS, CDR2 YFSETQ. The CDR3 extends over 15 amino acids. CDR3 sequence (DNA): TGTGCCAGCAGCTTGAGAGGGACAGGGGCCCGTGAGCAGTACTTC. Translation: CASSLRGTGAREQYF.

The gene calls are TRBV19 and TRBJ2-1; maybe TRBD1 (6 bases). The germline gives CDR1 LNHDA, CDR2 SQIVND (reference sequence). The CDR3 is 15 amino acids. V was cut by 7 bases and J by 9 bases, with 22 bases left in between. CDR3 nucleotides: TGTGCCAGTACCGTACAGGGCTTAGTGAAAGTTGAGCAGTTCTTC. Amino acid sequence: CASTVQGLVKVEQFF.

V and J are TRBV27 and TRBJ1-2; the D gene is possibly TRBD1 (5 bases). Germline CDR1 reads MNHEY; CDR2 reads SMNVEV (reference sequence). V was trimmed by 7 bases and J by 3 bases, leaving 12 bases between them. The length of the CDR3 is 13 residues. CDR3 in DNA: TGTGCCAGCACCTCTCGGGGGGACTATGGCTACACCTTC. Residues: CASTSRGDYGYTF.

J is TRBJ1-2 and V is TRBV12-5; D is perhaps TRBD1 (5 bases). In germline, CDR1 is LGHNT, CDR2 FRNRAP. The CDR3 extends over 13 amino acids. V gave up 1 base and J gave up 8 bases, with 11 bases separating them. The CDR3 loop reads CASGLGQISGYTF. The CDR3 coding sequence is TGTGCTAGTGGTTTGGGACAGATATCCGGCTACACCTTC. The full variable domain, with the rest looked up from reference TRBV12-5 and TRBJ1-2, is DARVTQTPRHKVTEMGQEVTMRCQPILGHNTVFWYRQTMMQGLELLAYFRNRAPLDDSGMPKDRFSAEMPDATLATLKIQPSEPRDSAVYFCASGLGQISGYTFGSGTRLTVV.

This clone was detected a few times. V usage is TRBV7-7 and J usage is TRBJ2-5; the match to TRBD2 covers 7 bases. The CDR3 spans 15 residues. The V gene end was trimmed by 1 base and the J gene end by 5 bases; junction bases not matched to a gene: 7. Germline V gene data show CDR1 as SSHAT and CDR2 as FNYEAQ (reference sequence). This CDR3 is CASSLERGGMETQYF. CDR3 in DNA: TGTGCCAGCAGCTTAGAGAGGGGAGGGATGGAGACCCAGTACTTC.

The chain is built from TRBV6-1 and TRBJ2-1; 13 bases fit TRBD2. Looked up from germline, CDR1 is MNHNS and CDR2 is SASEGT. CDR3 length equals 17 residues. The trim removed 2 bases at V and 6 bases at J, leaving 7 bases unmatched. The DNA of the CDR3 is TGTGCCAGCAGTGAAAAACTAGCGGGGGGGCCAGTCAATGAGCAGTTCTTC. This translates into CASSEKLAGGPVNEQFF.

The J gene is TRBJ2-3, the V gene TRBV4-2, with unresolved D. Trimming removed 0 bases at V and 2 bases at J, with 12 bases between. CDR3 length equals 16 residues. Germline CDR1 LGHNA, CDR2 YNFKEQ. CDR3 amino acids: CASSQEPRPFTDTQYF. CDR3 DNA sequence: TGTGCCAGCAGCCAAGAACCGCGGCCGTTCACAGATACGCAGTATTTT.

The gene calls are TRBV25-1 and TRBJ1-3, with TRBD1 matching over 7 bases. The CDR3 runs to 14 residues. J gave up 4 bases and V 1 base, and 1 base lay outside the gene matches. Per germline, CDR1 MGHDK and CDR2 SYGVNS. CDR3 region: CASSESGQGNTIYF. The CDR3 DNA reads TGTGCCAGCAGTGAATCGGGACAGGGAAACACCATATATTTT.

The chain employs TRBV19 and TRBJ2-1; D possibly corresponds to TRBD1 (6 bases). Germline loops: CDR1 LNHDA, CDR2 SQIVND (reference sequence). The germline V and J ends were trimmed by 6 bases and 5 bases, with 17 bases remaining between them. The length of the CDR3 is 15 residues. This chain's CDR3 is CASRPRGSSNNEQFF. CDR3 sequence (DNA): TGTGCCAGTAGACCCAGGGGAAGTTCCAACAATGAGCAGTTCTTC. The variable domain in full, with the rest retrieved from reference TRBV19 and TRBJ2-1, is DGGITQSPKYLFRKEGQNVTLSCEQNLNHDAMYWYRQDPGQGLRLIYYSQIVNDFQKGDIAEGYSVSREKKESFPLTVTSAQKNPTAFYLCASRPRGSSNNEQFFGPGTRLTVL.

This sequence joins TRBV5-1 and TRBJ1-6; weak D call: TRBD1 (5 bases). Germline CDR1 reads SGHRS; CDR2 reads YFSETQ. Trimming shortened V by 0 bases and J by 10 bases, and 20 bases separated the two germline ends. This CDR3 has 17 residues. The CDR3 sequence: CASSLEIGMGGRSPLHF. CDR3 sequence (DNA): TGCGCCAGCAGCTTGGAGATTGGGATGGGGGGGAGGTCACCCCTCCACTTT.

This clone occurred once. The CDR3 DNA sequence: TGCGCCAGCAGCGACGGACAGGGTAACTATGGCTACACCTTC. It yields the protein CASSDGQGNYGYTF. J is TRBJ1-2 and V is TRBV5-1; 8 bases map to TRBD1. Germline CDR1 is SGHRS and CDR2 is YFSETQ. This CDR3 has 14 amino acids. V shed 4 bases and J 1 base; nucleotides not matched to a gene: 3.

This clone has only a few counts. The chain joins TRBV27 to TRBJ2-3; 10 bases are shared with TRBD2. Germline V gene data show CDR1 as MNHEY and CDR2 as SMNVEV (reference sequence). The CDR3 spans 15 residues. With V trimmed by 3 bases and J by 3 bases, 3 bases remained unmatched. The CDR3 sequence is CASSFLAGDTDTQYF. DNA of the CDR3: TGTGCCAGCAGTTTTCTAGCGGGGGATACAGATACGCAGTATTTT.

The V and J genes are TRBV7-6 and TRBJ1-3, with 8 bases fitting TRBD1. This CDR3 is built from 14 residues. Germline lookup yields CDR1 SGHVS and CDR2 FNYEAQ. V was pared by 5 bases and J by 4 bases, with 4 bases of the junction left unmatched. The CDR3 here is CASSAGQGGNTIYF. The CDR3 DNA is TGTGCCAGCAGCGCCGGACAGGGAGGAAACACCATATATTTT. Drawing the rest from reference TRBV7-6 and TRBJ1-3, the complete variable domain is GAGVSQSPRYKVTKRGQDVALRCDPISGHVSLYWYRQALGQGPEFLTYFNYEAQQDKSGLPNDRFSAERPEGSISTLTIQRTEQRDSAMYRCASSAGQGGNTIYFGEGSWLTVV.

The sample holds a few counts of this clone. In nucleotides, the CDR3 is TGTGCCAGCAGTGATTCAACAGGGCGGCGGTCCCTCCACTTT. Translated, it gives CASSDSTGRRSLHF. The chain recombines TRBV6-1 with TRBJ1-6, with D perhaps TRBD1 (6 bases). Germline lookup yields CDR1 MNHNS and CDR2 SASEGT. Trimming cost V 3 bases and J 14 bases, with 17 bases left between them. This CDR3 is built from 14 residues.